A selection of T cell receptor beta chains follows, all from one sample in a study of cytomegalovirus exposure and HLA in healthy donors. Clones were read by immunoSEQ multiplex PCR, and TCRdb kept only the in-frame ones, dropping some. Seen in this sample are 100,000 to 150,000 clones; the ten most common clones hold about 1.8%. Material for sequencing was PBMCs. The origin of the receptors is a man aged 18-30 years in good health and CMV-seronegative. CDR3s include the opening cysteine and the closing phenylalanine or tryptophan. D genes are given only for firm matches.

DNA: TGTGCCAGCAGCTCGACTAGCGGGAGGGCCAATGAGCAGTTCTTC; CDR3: CASSSTSGRANEQFF; V: TRBV5-4; J: TRBJ2-1; D: TRBD2
DNA: TGTGCCGGCCGAGGTAGCCAAGAGACCCAGTACTTC; CDR3: CAGRGSQETQYF; V: TRBV7-9; J: TRBJ2-5; D: .
DNA: TGTGCCAGCAGTTACCCGGGACAGGAATACGAGCAGTACTTC; CDR3: CASSYPGQEYEQYF; V: TRBV6-6; J: TRBJ2-7; D: TRBD1
DNA: TGTGCCAGCAGTTTAGGAGAAAAAGCTTTCTTT; CDR3: CASSLGEKAFF; V: TRBV27; J: TRBJ1-1; D: .
DNA: TGCAGCGTTGTTTTTTCGGAGTCTGGGGCCAACGTCCTGACTTTC; CDR3: CSVVFSESGANVLTF; V: TRBV29-1; J: TRBJ2-6; D: .
DNA: TGTGCCAGCAGCCACTCAGCGGGGGGCTTTGGCACAGATACGCAGTATTTT; CDR3: CASSHSAGGFGTDTQYF; V: TRBV7-2; J: TRBJ2-3; D: TRBD2
DNA: TGTGCTAGTGGTTTGGGACAGAACCAAGAGACCCAGTACTTC; CDR3: CASGLGQNQETQYF; V: TRBV12-5; J: TRBJ2-5; D: .
DNA: TGTGCCACCTCGTCGAGACAGATGAACACTGAAGCTTTCTTT; CDR3: CATSSRQMNTEAFF; V: TRBV7-8; J: TRBJ1-1; D: .
DNA: TGCGCCAGCAGCTTTAGTACTAGCGGGAGTTCGTACGAGCAGTACTTC; CDR3: CASSFSTSGSSYEQYF; V: TRBV5-1; J: TRBJ2-7; D: TRBD2
DNA: TGTGCCTGGAGTAGGGGGTACTCCTACGAGCAGTACTTC; CDR3: CAWSRGYSYEQYF; V: TRBV30; J: TRBJ2-7; D: .
DNA: TGTGCCAGTCATCAGGAAGGCTATGGCTACACCTTC; CDR3: CASHQEGYGYTF; V: TRBV6-5; J: TRBJ1-2; D: .
DNA: TGTGCCAGCAGCTTAGCGCTATACAATGAGCAGTTCTTC; CDR3: CASSLALYNEQFF; V: TRBV7-7; J: TRBJ2-1; D: .
DNA: TGTGCCAGTAGTATAAATACCCACGGGGCAGATACGCAGTATTTT; CDR3: CASSINTHGADTQYF; V: TRBV19; J: TRBJ2-3; D: .
DNA: TGTGCCAGTAGTATAGCGCGCAGGGTGGAGGCTTTCTTT; CDR3: CASSIARRVEAFF; V: TRBV19; J: TRBJ1-1; D: .
DNA: TGTGCCAGCAGTGAAGGCAGTAATAATGAAAAACTGTTTTTT; CDR3: CASSEGSNNEKLFF; V: TRBV6-1; J: TRBJ1-4; D: .
DNA: TGTGCCAGCAGCTACCGACACGGAAGGCTCTACGAGCAGTACTTC; CDR3: CASSYRHGRLYEQYF; V: TRBV28; J: TRBJ2-7; D: .
DNA: TGCGCCAGCAGCCAAGACCGGGACTTGCCGACGTCCGGGGAGCTGTTTTTT; CDR3: CASSQDRDLPTSGELFF; V: TRBV4-3; J: TRBJ2-2; D: .
DNA: TGTGCCAGCAGTTTACCGGGACAGGGGAACACTGAAGCTTTCTTT; CDR3: CASSLPGQGNTEAFF; V: TRBV28; J: TRBJ1-1; D: TRBD1
DNA: TGCAGCGTTGAAGGACGGGACAGAATCTCTGGGGCCAACGTCCTGACTTTC; CDR3: CSVEGRDRISGANVLTF; V: TRBV29-1; J: TRBJ2-6; D: TRBD1
DNA: TGTGCCAGCAGCTTGGAGGTGGGCCCGGACACCGGGGAGCTGTTTTTT; CDR3: CASSLEVGPDTGELFF; V: TRBV5-6; J: TRBJ2-2; D: .
DNA: TGTGCCAGCAGCTCCAGCGGGAGAAGAGAGACCCAGTACTTC; CDR3: CASSSSGRRETQYF; V: TRBV7-6; J: TRBJ2-5; D: TRBD2
DNA: TGTGCCAGCAGTCAGCGTGCAACTAATGAAAAACTGTTTTTT; CDR3: CASSQRATNEKLFF; V: TRBV7-9; J: TRBJ1-4; D: .
DNA: TGTGCCAGTAGAAAAGGGGGGGCGGCCAACTATGGCTACACCTTC; CDR3: CASRKGGAANYGYTF; V: TRBV19; J: TRBJ1-2; D: .
DNA: TGTGCCACCCCAAGGCCCCACAGGAACACTGAAGCTTTCTTT; CDR3: CATPRPHRNTEAFF; V: TRBV19; J: TRBJ1-1; D: .
DNA: TGTGCCAGCAGTGGAGGAGACGGTGCTAACTATGGCTACACCTTC; CDR3: CASSGGDGANYGYTF; V: TRBV25-1; J: TRBJ1-2; D: .
DNA: TGTGCCAGCAGGTACCGGGAAGCCCGGGAGACCCAGTACTTC; CDR3: CASRYREARETQYF; V: TRBV5-4; J: TRBJ2-5; D: .
DNA: TGTGCCAGCAGTTACTCCCCGGGAGGGAACCAAGAGACCCAGTACTTC; CDR3: CASSYSPGGNQETQYF; V: TRBV6-6; J: TRBJ2-5; D: TRBD2
DNA: TGTGCCTGGAGTGTTAGGGGTCGGGACACTGAAGCTTTCTTT; CDR3: CAWSVRGRDTEAFF; V: TRBV30; J: TRBJ1-1; D: .
DNA: TGTGCCAGCAGCGTTTTGGGGGCCGACTACAATGAGCAGTTCTTC; CDR3: CASSVLGADYNEQFF; V: TRBV9; J: TRBJ2-1; D: .
DNA: TGCGCCAGCAGCCAAGATAGCGGGAGAGGGTTGGGGGAGCTGTTTTTT; CDR3: CASSQDSGRGLGELFF; V: TRBV4-3; J: TRBJ2-2; D: TRBD2
DNA: TGTGCCAGCAGTTTGTTTCAGGGGAGCAATCAGCCCCAGCATTTT; CDR3: CASSLFQGSNQPQHF; V: TRBV6-1; J: TRBJ1-5; D: .
DNA: TGTGCCAGCAGCGTAGCCCCTGGGTTAATGGCGGGGAACACAGATACGCAGTATTTT; CDR3: CASSVAPGLMAGNTDTQYF; V: TRBV9; J: TRBJ2-3; D: .
DNA: TGTGCCAGCAGGGGACAGATGAACACTGAAGCTTTCTTT; CDR3: CASRGQMNTEAFF; V: TRBV11-2; J: TRBJ1-1; D: TRBD1
DNA: TGCAGCGTTGAAGATCCAGGGCCGAACTACGAGCAGTACTTC; CDR3: CSVEDPGPNYEQYF; V: TRBV29-1; J: TRBJ2-7; D: .
DNA: TGTGCCATCGGGGGCGGTAGCACAGATACGCAGTATTTT; CDR3: CAIGGGSTDTQYF; V: TRBV10-3; J: TRBJ2-3; D: .
DNA: TGTGCCAGCAGTTTAATTGGGGCTGAGCAGTTCTTC; CDR3: CASSLIGAEQFF; V: TRBV27; J: TRBJ2-1; D: .
DNA: TGTGCCAGCAGCCGTCGCCCTAGGGAGACCCAGTACTTC; CDR3: CASSRRPRETQYF; V: TRBV14; J: TRBJ2-5; D: .
DNA: TGTGCCAGCAGCTTAGAGGCAGGGCTAGAAGGCTACACCTTC; CDR3: CASSLEAGLEGYTF; V: TRBV7-9; J: TRBJ1-2; D: .
DNA: TGTGCCACCAGCAGACAGGGACAGCCCACAGATACGCAGTATTTT; CDR3: CATSRQGQPTDTQYF; V: TRBV15; J: TRBJ2-3; D: TRBD1
DNA: TGTGCCAGCAGCTTAGCGCAGGGATCGGGCGAGCAGTACTTC; CDR3: CASSLAQGSGEQYF; V: TRBV7-3; J: TRBJ2-7; D: .
DNA: TGTGCCATCCCCGCGGGAGGGGACAATGAGCAGTTCTTC; CDR3: CAIPAGGDNEQFF; V: TRBV28; J: TRBJ2-1; D: TRBD2
DNA: TGTGCCAGCAGTGGACAGGGGGGTCTCGACACTGAAGCTTTCTTT; CDR3: CASSGQGGLDTEAFF; V: TRBV2; J: TRBJ1-1; D: TRBD1
DNA: TGCAGCGTCGATAGCGCAAAGCCTTGGAAAGAGACCCAGTACTTC; CDR3: CSVDSAKPWKETQYF; V: TRBV29-1; J: TRBJ2-5; D: .
DNA: TGTGCCAGCAGGACTGGGACAATTAGCAATCAGCCCCAGCATTTT; CDR3: CASRTGTISNQPQHF; V: TRBV6-1; J: TRBJ1-5; D: .
DNA: TGTGCCAGCAGCTTAGATCATTCCGGGACAGGAAAGGCTAACTATGGCTACACCTTC; CDR3: CASSLDHSGTGKANYGYTF; V: TRBV11-3; J: TRBJ1-2; D: TRBD1
DNA: TGCAGCGTGAAGGACAGGGGGAATCAGCCCCAGCATTTT; CDR3: CSVKDRGNQPQHF; V: TRBV29-1; J: TRBJ1-5; D: TRBD1
DNA: TGCAGCGTGGAAACTAGCGCCGAGCAGTACTTC; CDR3: CSVETSAEQYF; V: TRBV29-1; J: TRBJ2-7; D: TRBD2
DNA: TGTGCCAGCAGTTGGGGTTCCAGGGGTATGACTTTCTTT; CDR3: CASSWGSRGMTFF; V: TRBV27; J: TRBJ1-1; D: .
DNA: TGTGCCAGCAGTTTAGGTCGTGAGGGTCAGCCCCAGCATTTT; CDR3: CASSLGREGQPQHF; V: TRBV28; J: TRBJ1-5; D: .
DNA: TGTGCCAGCAGCCGGGACACTGAAGCTTTCTTT; CDR3: CASSRDTEAFF; V: TRBV5-5; J: TRBJ1-1; D: .
DNA: TGTGCCAGCAGCCTCGGTGGGCCCCAGCATTTT; CDR3: CASSLGGPQHF; V: TRBV7-9; J: TRBJ1-5; D: .
DNA: TGTGCCAGCAGCTTAGCCGGGACAGAAGATGGCTACACCTTC; CDR3: CASSLAGTEDGYTF; V: TRBV7-2; J: TRBJ1-2; D: TRBD1
DNA: TGTGCCAGCAGTTTTGAGGCCCAAGGCTACACCTTC; CDR3: CASSFEAQGYTF; V: TRBV28; J: TRBJ1-2; D: .
DNA: TGTGCCAGCAGCCCGGACACTTACAATCAGCCCCAGCATTTT; CDR3: CASSPDTYNQPQHF; V: TRBV7-2; J: TRBJ1-5; D: .